One T cell receptor beta chain is described in this entry. The record originates from a study of blood T cell repertoires in COVID-19. Study-level background: Sites across the United States, Italy and Spain contributed samples from acute and convalescent COVID-19. In each case, the material was cDNA or gDNA derived from T cells, B-cell-depleted T cells, or PBMCs.

Participant ages covered roughly 18 to 89 years across 24 US areas. Authors' data handling: By means of reference gene primer amplification, nucleated cell counts were estimated. Sequencing was performed with immunoSEQ multiplex PCR; in TCRdb, only in-frame clones are kept and a portion is missing. V, J and clone size are taken as reported in that table, and D and trimming were inferred from the DNA itself. Here the sample spans 310,000 or so clones, 70% to 90% being singletons. V shed 2 bases and J shed 2 bases, with 18 bases lying between them. Germline assignment: CDR1 MNHEY and CDR2 SVGEGT. The CDR3 runs to 17 residues.

The sample consisted of PBMCs or T cells enriched from blood (not recorded which). The chain combines TRBV6-2 or TRBV6-3 with TRBJ1-2; TRBD1 might be the D (5 bases). This clonotype was sampled from a woman aged 25 to 39 who had recovered from COVID-19. The CDR3 protein is CASSYAGGGRTNYGYTF. Written as DNA, the CDR3 is TGTGCCAGCAGTTACGCTGGGGGGGGACGGACCAACTATGGCTACACCTTC.